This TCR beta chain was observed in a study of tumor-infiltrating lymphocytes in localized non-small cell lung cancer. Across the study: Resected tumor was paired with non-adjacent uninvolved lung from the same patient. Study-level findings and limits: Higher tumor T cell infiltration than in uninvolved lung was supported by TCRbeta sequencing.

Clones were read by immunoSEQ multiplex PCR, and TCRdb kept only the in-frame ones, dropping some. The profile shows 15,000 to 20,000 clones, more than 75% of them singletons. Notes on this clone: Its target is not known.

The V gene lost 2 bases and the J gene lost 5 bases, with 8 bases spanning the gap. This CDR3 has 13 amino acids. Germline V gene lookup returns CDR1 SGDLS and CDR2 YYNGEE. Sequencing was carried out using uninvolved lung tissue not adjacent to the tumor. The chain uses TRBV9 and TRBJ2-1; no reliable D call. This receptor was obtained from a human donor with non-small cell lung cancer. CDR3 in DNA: TGTGCCAGCAGCGTGGATACGAACAATGAGCAGTTCTTC. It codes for CASSVDTNNEQFF. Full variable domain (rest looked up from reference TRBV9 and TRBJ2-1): DSGVTQTPKHLITATGQRVTLRCSPRSGDLSVYWYQQSLDQGLQFLIQYYNGEERAKGNILERFSAQQFPDLHSELNLSSLELGDSALYFCASSVDTNNEQFFGPGTRLTVL.